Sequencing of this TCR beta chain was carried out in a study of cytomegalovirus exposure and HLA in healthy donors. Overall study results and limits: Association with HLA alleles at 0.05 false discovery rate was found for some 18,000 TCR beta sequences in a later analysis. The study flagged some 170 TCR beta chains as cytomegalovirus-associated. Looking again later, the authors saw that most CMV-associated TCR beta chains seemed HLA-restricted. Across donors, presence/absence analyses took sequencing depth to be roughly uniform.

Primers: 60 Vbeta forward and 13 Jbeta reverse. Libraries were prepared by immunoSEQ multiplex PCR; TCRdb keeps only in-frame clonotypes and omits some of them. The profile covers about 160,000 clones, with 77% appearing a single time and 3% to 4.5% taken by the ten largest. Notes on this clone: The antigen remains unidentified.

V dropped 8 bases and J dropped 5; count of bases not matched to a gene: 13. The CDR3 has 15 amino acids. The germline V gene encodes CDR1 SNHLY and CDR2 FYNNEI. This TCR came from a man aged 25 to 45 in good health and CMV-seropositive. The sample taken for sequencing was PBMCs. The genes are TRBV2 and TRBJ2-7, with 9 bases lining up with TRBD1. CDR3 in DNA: TGTGCCAGCGCCAACGTAGGGACAGGGCTGGACGAGCAGTACTTC. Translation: CASANVGTGLDEQYF.